This T cell receptor (beta chain) was profiled in a study of cytomegalovirus exposure and HLA in healthy donors listed by TCRdb under 2017. Describing the broader study: In an earlier analysis of about 560 of the donors, about 270 Gb of sequence data and 90 million to 120 million unique TCR beta sequences from 150 million to 200 million T cells were reported. Around 320 gigabases of sequencing data and tens of millions of unique TCR sequences were included in an early release covering 500 to 750 HLA-typed donors. Among the roughly 400 genotyped donors, around 81% belonged to the genetic ancestry cluster associated with self-reported Caucasian donors. The aim of the study was to test whether cataloging public T cell receptors could identify signatures of past pathogen exposure. The study profiled the T cell repertoires of under 700 subjects by immunosequencing and related them to cytomegalovirus serostatus. A separate validation cohort of roughly 120 different subjects was used in addition to the 666-subject first cohort. The study combined high-throughput TCR immunosequencing, statistical association of individual TCRs with disease status, and machine learning to predict cytomegalovirus infection status. To study patterns of TCR occurrence, a later analysis re-analyzed previously published TCR beta repertoires from 600 to 750 donors and added high-resolution HLA genotyping. In the later analysis, no new phenotypic data were used to find candidate immune exposures; instead, reliance was placed on TCR beta sequences and their occurrence across donors. An earlier analysis of 587 of the donors used high-throughput TCR beta sequencing to judge whether each TCR beta V gene segment behaved as functional or pseudogenic. Donor age, sex, ethnicity and CMV serostatus were collected together with the repertoire data. A later genetic analysis used genome-wide SNP genotypes for about three fifths of the roughly 700 donors, treating that subset as a discovery cohort. Every repertoire in the discovery cohort had been generated on one and the same sequencing platform. Class I and class II HLA loci were covered by the typing at four-digit resolution. Typing coverage varied by locus: roughly 629-630 donors for A, B, C, DRB1 and DQB1; roughly 510 for DQA1; around 610 for DPA1; roughly 450 for DPB1. A handful of DR-DQ haplotypes were handled as single units for association and clustering because linkage in the cohort was strong. On average, about 240,000 unique TCR beta nucleotide sequences were sequenced per donor among about 400 genotyped donors of the cohort, with roughly 18% of those sequences being non-productive.

Regarding this clone: The clone's antigen remains unknown. Within one base of it there is no much larger clone, and no base qualities were kept.

The cohort was made up of around 720 healthy bone marrow donors. Cohort members were all nominally healthy when sampled, although unrecorded immune exposures were likely present. CMV serostatus was recorded as positive for almost 300 and negative for about 55% of the roughly 670 cohort members, whereas no CMV serostatus was recorded for the donor in question. Each donor provided a peripheral blood sample, and peripheral blood mononuclear cells were used for TCR beta sequencing. Genomic DNA was extracted from the blood cell samples with the Qiagen DNeasy Blood Extraction Kit. The library was built by means of the immunoSEQ multiplex PCR assay. The multiplex PCR relied on a mix of 60 forward primers for TCR Vbeta segments and 13 reverse primers for TCR Jbeta segments. The CDR3 region of rearranged TCR beta genes was amplified from genomic DNA by a multiplex PCR assay. On the Illumina HiSeq System, the amplified TCR beta libraries were sequenced as 87-base-pair reads. On the study's bioinformatics: Across the 500 to 750 repertoires, a later analysis counted about 81 million unique TCR beta chains, roughly 11 million of which were shared by at least two donors. A nearest-neighbor algorithm error-corrected the raw reads and collapsed the reads into unique sequences, merging closely related sequences to remove PCR and sequencing errors. V, D and J gene segments were assigned by aligning CDR3 sequences to IMGT reference sequences. For a sequence to be retained, at least a six-nucleotide match to both a V gene segment and a J gene segment was required. Rearrangements were called productive when the CDR3 lacked stop codons and stayed in frame with V and J; all others were non-productive. Following IMGT convention, CDR3 was defined as the stretch from the second conserved V-encoded cysteine to the conserved J-encoded phenylalanine. Sequences without an unambiguous match to a single V gene segment were excluded from the earlier analysis of about 630 of the donors. In an earlier analysis of several hundred of the donors, V segments were called functional above 56.7% productive rearrangements and were called segregating when the between-donor standard deviation exceeded 5%. A statistical classification framework was built for diagnosing cytomegalovirus status from the catalog of TCR beta chain sequences. V and J gene assignment, in a later analysis, came from comparing TCR nucleotide sequences with IMGT/GENE-DB human TR gene sequences. A later analysis assigned CDR3 sequences and most-parsimonious VDJ recombination scenarios with the TCRdist pipeline. In a later analysis, every TCR beta chain was defined by the combination of its CDR3 amino acid sequence and its V-gene family, and reads without a unique V-gene family were dropped. To address suspected cross-contamination and a sequencing artifact, a later analysis removed 592 highly shared, low-generation-probability nucleotide sequences. A later analysis calculated a clonal expansion index for each public chain from normalized within-repertoire ranks of inferred template counts. Generation probabilities in a later analysis came from a VDJ recombination model fitted to out-of-frame rearrangements, and those results were checked against IGoR. In a later analysis, TCR-TCR, TCR-HLA and TCR-CMV co-occurrence was scored with hypergeometric tests, and a repertoire-size bias correction was applied to TCR pairs. A later analysis estimated false discovery rates by permuting HLA or CMV assignments 20 times. A later analysis grouped co-occurring TCRs with DBSCAN, adding TCRdist sequence similarity when clustering within HLA-allele-positive subsets. Co-occurrence clustering excluded repertoires with fewer than 30,000 or more than 120,000 public chains, plus five with anomalous nucleotide sharing. In its TCRdb copy, this immuneACCESS table keeps in-frame sequences only and misses some clones. Where compared with another copy, unresolved V genes explain less than half of these, and the others have no known cause. That table gives V, J and clone size, and the DNA gave D and trimming. The sample table shows around 120,000 clones, and around 77% are seen once. Of the sample, around 3.9% is held by the ten largest clones.

What the work shows at the level of the full study, not this receptor alone: When HLA alleles, especially DR and DQ, strongly co-occurred, TCR associations were difficult to assign to individual alleles. An association between a missense DCLRE1C variant and V-gene and J-gene trimming of TCR beta chains was found in a later genetic analysis and replicated in an independent cohort. Some IMGT-functional V segments, including TRBV6-2 and TRBV6-3, could not be told apart with the 87-base-pair reads, so those segments were excluded. Linkage disequilibrium might explain the correlated functional status among segregating V segments, but an unknown experimental factor could not be excluded. A later analysis found that HLA-associated TCR beta chains were more clonally expanded and had lower generation probabilities than equally common non-associated chains. In a later analysis, TCR association rates were found to vary across HLA loci, with the most associated TCRs seen for DRB1 alleles and the fewest for HLA-C alleles. About 15 rarely observed V segments, including chromosome 9 orphons, were excluded from the earlier analysis of several hundred of the donors because counts were too low. Because some donors lacked HLA typing at each locus, the association tests relied only on the typed subset. According to a later genetic analysis, donors in an Asian-associated ancestry cluster had fewer N-insertions in productive TCRs than the approximately 630-donor mean. In an earlier analysis of some 640 of the donors, most TCR beta V segments were observed in productive rearrangements about 87% or about 30% of the time, broadly matching IMGT annotations. Three of the identified cytomegalovirus-associated TCR beta chains were confirmed in vitro to be specific for cytomegalovirus antigens. A further reported finding was that TCR beta sequences accurately predicted the HLA-A and HLA-B alleles for most subjects in the first cohort. In the study, 150 to 200 TCR beta chains were listed as associated with cytomegalovirus. For the cohort, immune exposure information was limited to CMV serostatus. The classifier was reported to diagnose cytomegalovirus status with high specificity and sensitivity in both the original and validation cohorts. It was suggested by the authors that the approach could potentially be generalized to other disease states and immunological phenotypes. A cluster of highly shared sequence variants was judged likely to be a technical artifact of the sequencing pipeline. According to a later analysis, most CMV-associated TCR beta chains appeared to be HLA-restricted, and the HLA associations seemed to be driven largely by CMV exposure. Presence/absence analyses assumed roughly uniform sequencing depth across donors, an assumption that may not hold. In this cohort, only TCR beta chains were sequenced, and detectable features were limited by the absence of alpha or paired-chain data. A later analysis associated 15,000 to 20,000 TCR beta sequences with specific HLA alleles at a false discovery rate of 0.05. While some public TCRs were present in many individuals, most TCR sequences turned up only very rarely across donors. In a later analysis, several top co-occurrence clusters were reported to appear linked to parvovirus B19, influenza, CMV and Epstein-Barr virus.

From a lookup of the germline V gene (reference sequence), CDR1 and CDR2 are SGHNT and YYREEE. V loses 0 bases of germline sequence and J loses 8 bases, and the interval between the two ends is 15 bases. The CDR3, from cysteine to phenylalanine, totals 15 residues. Just the 45-base CDR3 DNA is kept, in frame starting at base 1. The sequence came from a human donor in good health. Rearrangement joined TRBV5-4 to TRBJ2-1; 6 matching bases give a weak D call of TRBD1. Sequencing used PBMCs. The CDR3 here reads CASSLGGGALDEQFF. The sequenced DNA: TGTGCCAGCAGCTTGGGTGGGGGCGCATTGGATGAGCAGTTCTTC.